One sample yielded the 21 T cell receptor beta chains listed below, sequenced in a study of regulatory T cells in long-lasting Graves disease. Time point defined: newly diagnosed GD, antithyroid drugs for less than 3 months. RNA extracted from PBMCs served as the sequencing template. Arm-PCR with iRepertoire HTBI primers amplified the CDR3 regions for these TCR beta libraries. TCRdb reprocessed the multiplex PCR reads via MiXCR and lists one record per CDR3 protein. The table includes a few hundred thousand distinct CDR3 sequences, roughly 17% detected once. This sample also belongs to another study, concerning T cells in Graves' hyperthyroidism and ophthalmopathy.

The material was peripheral blood mononuclear cells (PBMCs), obtained at new diagnosis, from a patient treated with antithyroid drugs. The source of these receptors is a woman under 30 with Graves disease.

In its sample, this clonotype was seen many times. The chain combines TRBV20-1 with TRBJ2-1; TRBD1 matches 8 bases. With V trimmed by 4 bases and J by 0 bases, 2 bases remained unmatched. The germline CDR1 and CDR2 sequences are DFQATT and SNEGSKA (reference sequence). The CDR3 consists of 14 residues. CDR3 nucleotide sequence: TGCAGTGCTACCGACAGGGGCTCCTACAATGAGCAGTTCTTC. Translation: CSATDRGSYNEQFF.

The V gene is TRBV15, the J gene TRBJ2-1, with D perhaps TRBD2 (5 bases). Germline CDR1 reads LNHNV; CDR2 reads YYDKDF (reference sequence). The CDR3 contains 12 residues. The ends were cut back, 1 base at V and 10 bases at J, with 8 bases in the middle. The CDR3: CATSRAEGEQFF. The CDR3 coding sequence is TGTGCCACCAGCAGAGCAGAGGGAGAGCAGTTCTTC.

This clonotype was detected ten times or more. The chain employs TRBV11-2 and TRBJ2-1; TRBD2 matches at 8 bases. Losses at the gene ends were 5 bases for V and 9 bases for J; bases not matched to a gene: 9. Germline-derived CDR1 and CDR2 are SGHAT and FQNNGV. The CDR3 contains 14 residues. CDR3 coding DNA: TGTGCCAGCAGCATGCCTCGCGGGAGGTCTGAGCAGTTCTTC. Amino acid sequence: CASSMPRGRSEQFF.

This chain connects TRBV12-5 to TRBJ1-2, with 8 bases lining up with TRBD1. V shed 11 bases and J 6 bases; nucleotides not matched to a gene: 14. This CDR3 has 14 amino acids. CDR1 is LGHNT, CDR2 FRNRAP, per germline. CDR3 sequence: CAVQMATGVNGYTF. The CDR3 nucleotides are TGTGCTGTCCAAATGGCGACAGGGGTTAATGGCTACACCTTC. The variable domain in full, with the rest retrieved from reference TRBV12-5 and TRBJ1-2, is DARVTQTPRHKVTEMGQEVTMRCQPILGHNTVFWYRQTMMQGLELLAYFRNRAPLDDSGMPKDRFSAEMPDATLATLKIQPSEPRDSAVYFCAVQMATGVNGYTFGSGTRLTVV.

This clonotype was observed a few times. The V call is TRBV9, the J call TRBJ2-4, with TRBD1 matching over 9 bases. This CDR3 is built from 15 residues. Germline CDR1 is SGDLS and CDR2 is YYNGEE. After removal of 3 bases from V and 6 bases from J, the junction contained 7 bases not matched to a gene. The CDR3 is CASSERDREGNIQYF. The DNA of the CDR3 is TGTGCCAGCAGCGAACGGGACAGGGAGGGAAACATTCAGTACTTC.

This clonotype appeared a few times. It may be a read error: a sequence one base away is much more abundant. The chain has TRBV20-1 and TRBJ1-5; 9 bases map to TRBD1. The length of the CDR3 is 17 residues. Germline assignment: CDR1 DFQATT and CDR2 SNEGSKA (reference sequence). The CDR3: CSASRDRATYSNQPQRF. The DNA of the CDR3 is TGCAGTGCCAGCCGGGACAGGGCAACTTATAGCAATCAGCCCCAGCGTTTT.

The chain joins TRBV7-2 to TRBJ2-2; no definite D call. The CDR3 covers 17 residues. The germline gives CDR1 SGHTA, CDR2 FQGNSA. Between the trimmed V and J ends, which lost 2 bases and 4 bases, there was a span of 17 bases. CDR3 protein: CASSLMRQSTSTGELFF. In DNA, the CDR3 is TGTGCCAGCAGCTTAATGCGTCAGAGTACGTCCACCGGGGAGCTGTTTTTT.

J is TRBJ2-1 and V is TRBV2; TRBD2 matches 14 bases. The length of the CDR3 is 15 residues. The V gene's germline CDR1 is SNHLY and CDR2 FYNNEI. Trimming at V came to 7 bases and at J to 8 bases, leaving 7 bases not matched to a gene. The CDR3 bases are TGTGCCAGCATGTGGGGACTAGCGGGAGACGATGAGCAGTTCTTC. This encodes CASMWGLAGDDEQFF.

About this clonotype: A much larger clone lies a single base off, so this may be a read error. The rearrangement joins TRBV12-3 or TRBV12-4 to TRBJ2-3; 12 positions match TRBD2. Trimming at V came to 6 bases and at J to 3 bases, leaving 10 bases not matched to a gene. The CDR3 runs to 17 residues. The CDR3 DNA reads TGTGCCAGCAGGGGCGGACTAGCGGGAAGTCTTACAGATACGCAGTATTTT. It yields the protein CASRGGLAGSLTDTQYF.

This clonotype has only a few counts. V usage is TRBV5-6 and J usage is TRBJ2-2; 9 bases are shared with TRBD1. CDR1 and CDR2 (germline): SGHDT, YYEEEE. The V gene end was trimmed by 0 bases and the J gene end by 4 bases; junction bases not matched to a gene: 7. The length of the CDR3 is 17 residues. The CDR3 sequence is CASSLAGTGISTGELFF. DNA of the CDR3: TGTGCCAGCAGCTTGGCGGGGACAGGGATTAGCACCGGGGAGCTGTTTTTT.

This clonotype was recorded at least ten times. The chain carries TRBV29-1 and TRBJ2-1; either TRBD1 or TRBD2 may supply D (5 bases each). Trimming left V 4 bases short and J 5 bases short, with 15 bases between. Germline V CDR1 and CDR2: SQVTM, ANQGSEA. CDR3 size: 14 residues. CDR3 sequence: CSVGEGTRHNEQFF. The CDR3 region has the DNA TGCAGCGTTGGGGAAGGGACCCGGCACAATGAGCAGTTCTTC.

Regarding this clonotype: This may be a read error, as it is one base from a much larger clone. J is TRBJ2-7 and V is TRBV20-1, with 8 bases lining up with TRBD1. V lost 5 bases and J lost 4; bases outside the gene matches: 7. This CDR3 has 13 residues. Looked up from germline, CDR1 is DFQATT and CDR2 is SNEGSKA (reference sequence). The CDR3 protein is CSAWTGMRYEQYF. CDR3 nucleotides: TGCAGTGCTTGGACAGGGATGCGGTACGAGCAGTACTTC.

The genes are TRBV5-5 and TRBJ1-4; D is perhaps TRBD1 (6 bases). The CDR3 length is 17 residues. Trimming stripped 4 bases from V and 0 bases from J, with 16 bases between. The germline V gene has CDR1 SGHKS and CDR2 YYEKEE (reference sequence). CDR3 DNA: TGTGCCAGCAGCGGGTCGTCGGACAGAGCAACTAATGAAAAACTGTTTTTT. This sequence encodes CASSGSSDRATNEKLFF.

This sequence joins TRBV12-3 or TRBV12-4 and TRBJ2-7, with 10 bases identical to TRBD2. The CDR3 has 15 amino acids. The J segment lost 0 bases and the V segment lost 6 bases, leaving 5 bases of the junction unmatched. The CDR3 is CASSRLAGTSYEQYF. The DNA of the CDR3 is TGTGCCAGCAGCCGACTAGCGGGCACCTCCTACGAGCAGTACTTC.

This clonotype was seen at least ten times. This chain connects TRBV12-5 to TRBJ2-1; 13 positions agree with TRBD2. V was clipped by 2 bases and J by 4 bases; unmatched bases: 2. The CDR3 spans 16 residues. Germline V lookup: CDR1 LGHNT, CDR2 FRNRAP. The CDR3, as DNA: TGTGCTAGTGGTTTGAGGACTAGCGGGAGTTACAATGAGCAGTTCTTC. Translation: CASGLRTSGSYNEQFF.

This chain links TRBV19 with TRBJ1-2; D remains unclear. Trimming stripped 2 bases from V and 7 bases from J, with 8 bases between. Germline assignment: CDR1 LNHDA and CDR2 SQIVND (reference sequence). The CDR3 length is 12 residues. The CDR3 spells CASSIPGGGYTF. For the CDR3, the DNA is TGTGCCAGTAGTATACCAGGCGGTGGCTACACCTTC.

J is TRBJ2-1 and V is TRBV29-1; 8 nucleotides align to TRBD2. The V gene end was trimmed by 1 base and the J gene end by 0 bases; junction bases not matched to a gene: 5. Per germline, CDR1 SQVTM and CDR2 ANQGSEA. The CDR3 runs to 16 residues. The CDR3 loop is CSVEGLATSSYNEQFF. CDR3 nucleotide sequence: TGCAGCGTTGAAGGACTAGCGACGAGCTCCTACAATGAGCAGTTCTTC.

On this clonotype itself: With a much larger clone just one base away, this may be a read error. This chain links TRBV11-1 with TRBJ1-4; D gene ambiguous. Deletions cut 0 bases from V and 3 bases from J, with 5 bases between. The CDR3 is 14 amino acids. CDR1 and CDR2 from the germline V gene are SGHAT and FQDESV (reference sequence). Written as DNA, the CDR3 is TGTGCCAGCAGCTTAGCTTCACCTAATGAAAAACTGTTTTTT. It encodes CASSLASPNEKLFF.

This clonotype has more than one count but fewer than ten. The rearrangement joins TRBV5-1 to TRBJ1-6, with D hard to call. The germline gives CDR1 SGHRS, CDR2 YFSETQ. This CDR3 contains 16 residues. Between the trimmed V and J ends, which lost 5 bases and 8 bases, there was a span of 20 bases. The CDR3 region is CASSRIFSGVDSPLHF. DNA for the CDR3: TGCGCCAGCAGTCGGATATTTTCAGGTGTGGATTCACCCCTCCACTTT.

This clonotype was found a few times. V gene TRBV28 combines with J gene TRBJ1-4, with a tentative D call TRBD1 (5 bases). Germline loops: CDR1 MDHEN, CDR2 SYDVKM. This CDR3 spans 16 amino acids. Between the trimmed V and J ends, which lost 3 bases and 4 bases, there was a span of 15 bases. Here the CDR3 reads CASSLGPGTYNEKLFF. CDR3 DNA sequence: TGTGCCAGCAGTTTGGGACCCGGGACCTATAATGAAAAACTGTTTTTT.

This clonotype was counted at least ten times. The chain uses TRBV11-3 and TRBJ1-1; D is ambiguous. V gave up 3 bases and J gave up 0 bases, with 11 bases separating them. The CDR3 extends over 15 amino acids. Germline V gene sequence: CDR1 SGHNT, CDR2 YENEEA. CDR3 DNA sequence: TGTGCCAGCAGCTTTTCGGTGGGAATGAACACTGAAGCTTTCTTT. Protein sequence: CASSFSVGMNTEAFF.